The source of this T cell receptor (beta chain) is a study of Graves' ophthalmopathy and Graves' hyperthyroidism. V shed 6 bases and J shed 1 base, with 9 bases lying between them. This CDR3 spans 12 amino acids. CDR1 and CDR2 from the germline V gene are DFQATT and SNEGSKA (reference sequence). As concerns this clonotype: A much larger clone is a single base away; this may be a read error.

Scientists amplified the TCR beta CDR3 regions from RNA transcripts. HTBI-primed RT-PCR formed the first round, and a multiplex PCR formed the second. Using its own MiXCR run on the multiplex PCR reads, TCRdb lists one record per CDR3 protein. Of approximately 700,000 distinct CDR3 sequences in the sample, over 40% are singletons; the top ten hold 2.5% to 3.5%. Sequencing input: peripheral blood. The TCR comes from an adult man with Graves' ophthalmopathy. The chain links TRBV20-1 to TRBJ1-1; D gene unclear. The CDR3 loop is CSAAGTNTEAFF. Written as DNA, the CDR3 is TGCAGTGCCGCGGGAACGAACACTGAAGCTTTCTTT.